Below, 11 T cell receptor beta chains from the same sample are listed, as sequenced in a study of shared T cell receptors in the human thymus. Libraries were prepared by immunoSEQ multiplex PCR; TCRdb keeps only in-frame clonotypes and omits some of them. The sample shows 450,000 to 650,000 clones, about 80% of them seen only once. The same data also contributed to another study, on human thymus T cells.

The source material was thymocytes. Receptors were obtained from a boy under three years old with a congenital heart defect.

The J gene is TRBJ2-3, the V gene TRBV6-5, with D hard to call. Trimming took off 0 bases at V and 0 bases at J, with 7 bases between the two ends. CDR3 length: 15 amino acids. Germline V gene data show CDR1 as MNHEY and CDR2 as SVGAGI. CDR3 loop: CASSYSARSTDTQYF. The DNA of the CDR3 is TGTGCCAGCAGTTACTCGGCCCGAAGCACAGATACGCAGTATTTT.

The J gene is TRBJ1-1, the V gene TRBV29-1; 7 bases agree with TRBD1. The CDR3 has 14 residues. Germline V CDR1 and CDR2: SQVTM, ANQGSEA. V shed 4 bases, J shed 1 base, and the junction held 6 bases outside the gene matches. The CDR3: CSVGTGPGNTEAFF. CDR3 nucleotides: TGCAGCGTTGGGACAGGCCCGGGGAACACTGAAGCTTTCTTT.

V and J are TRBV4-2 and TRBJ2-5, with 7 bases that match TRBD2. The CDR3 consists of 15 residues. V lost 7 bases, J lost 5 bases, and 13 bases stayed unmatched. The germline gives CDR1 LGHNA, CDR2 YNFKEQ. This CDR3 is CASTRRGGADETQYF. The CDR3 nucleotides read TGTGCCAGCACGCGTCGGGGAGGGGCCGACGAGACCCAGTACTTC.

The chain uses TRBV5-6 and TRBJ2-1; TRBD2 matches 13 bases. Germline V gene lookup returns CDR1 SGHDT and CDR2 YYEEEE. J was trimmed by 1 base and V by 4 bases; bases with no gene match: 5. The CDR3 loop spans 17 amino acids. The CDR3 here is CASSPWTSGSSYNEQFF. CDR3 coding DNA: TGTGCCAGCAGCCCCTGGACTAGCGGGAGTTCCTACAATGAGCAGTTCTTC.

V is TRBV6-5 and J is TRBJ1-1; the match to TRBD1 covers 9 bases. This CDR3 region has 15 residues. With V trimmed by 3 bases and J by 6 bases, 8 bases remained unmatched. Germline V gene sequence: CDR1 MNHEY, CDR2 SVGAGI. The CDR3 region is CASSYRTGEGAEAFF. The CDR3 nucleotides read TGTGCCAGCAGTTATCGGACAGGGGAAGGGGCTGAAGCTTTCTTT.

The rearrangement joins TRBV5-4 to TRBJ2-7; D gene unclear. The germline V and J ends were trimmed by 0 bases and 2 bases, with 9 bases remaining between them. This CDR3 is built from 14 residues. From germline, CDR1 is SGHNT and CDR2 YYREEE (reference sequence). The CDR3 region has the DNA TGTGCCAGCAGCTTGGAAGCGTCCACCTACGAGCAGTACTTC. Encoded protein: CASSLEASTYEQYF.

This clone was counted only a few times. The gene calls are TRBV18 and TRBJ1-2, with a tentative D call TRBD1 (6 bases). CDR1 and CDR2 (germline): KGHSH, LQKENI. The V and J ends lost 3 bases and 2 bases respectively, with 10 bases between them. CDR3 length equals 14 residues. The CDR3 coding sequence is TGTGCCAGCTCACCCCGGACAGAGAACTATGGCTACACCTTC. It translates to CASSPRTENYGYTF.

The chain carries TRBV5-8 and TRBJ2-1; 8 bases map to TRBD2. The germline V gene has CDR1 SGHTS and CDR2 YDEGEE. The junction had 7 bases not matched to a gene; V was cut back by 2 bases and J by 0 bases. The CDR3 is 17 amino acids. CDR3 coding DNA: TGTGCCAGCAGCTTTAGTAGCGGGGCGATCTCCTACAATGAGCAGTTCTTC. Translating it yields CASSFSSGAISYNEQFF.

J is TRBJ1-1 and V is TRBV6-5; D not certain. The CDR3 runs 14 residues. The V gene's germline CDR1 is MNHEY and CDR2 SVGAGI. V lost 0 bases and J lost 5, with 10 bases in between. The CDR3: CASSYSTEETEAFF. DNA of the CDR3: TGTGCCAGCAGTTACTCCACGGAGGAGACTGAAGCTTTCTTT.

This clone was observed a handful of times. The rearrangement uses TRBV7-8 and TRBJ2-7; the match to TRBD1 covers 9 bases. This CDR3 has 14 residues. V shed 5 bases, J shed 4 bases, and the junction held 6 bases outside the gene matches. The germline CDR1 and CDR2 sequences are SGHVS and FQNEAQ. The CDR3 loop is CASSLGTGKYEQYF. CDR3 bases: TGTGCCAGCAGCCTCGGGACAGGGAAGTACGAGCAGTACTTC.

The sample holds one count of this clone. The rearrangement uses TRBV9 and TRBJ2-5, with 11 bases that match TRBD2. Germline-derived CDR1 and CDR2 are SGDLS and YYNGEE. V was pared by 0 bases and J by 5 bases, with 6 bases of the junction left unmatched. The CDR3 has 16 residues. CDR3: CASSVVAGGPRETQYF. The CDR3 bases are TGTGCCAGCAGCGTAGTAGCGGGAGGGCCTAGGGAGACCCAGTACTTC.